One TCR beta chain is described in this entry. The sample holds a few counts of this clonotype. The target of this receptor is not known. It has no much larger one-base neighbor in the sample; base qualities were not kept. The CDR3 runs 12 residues from the cysteine to the phenylalanine. The only DNA kept is the CDR3, 36 bases in frame from the first base. V lost 3 bases and J lost 6 bases; the stretch between them is 9 bases long. Sequenced on an Illumina MiSeq. The public reads were reanalyzed by TCRdb: fastp trimming at Q25, MiXCR alignment, in-frame beta chains only. Every CDR3 protein is listed once, alongside the most common genes and DNA of its rows. The table for this sample lists some 100,000 distinct CDR3 sequences; roughly 31% of them were counted only once. 2% to 2.5% of the sample is taken by the ten largest. The entry originates in a study of type 1 regulatory T cells listed by TCRdb under 2021. With regard to the full study: The study characterized an in vitro protocol that generated a Tr1-enriched, alloantigen-specific CD4 T cell product named T-allo10. T-allo10 was being evaluated clinically in patients with hematological malignancies who were receiving allogeneic hematopoietic stem cell transplantation.

The receptor was isolated from a human donor in good health. The sample comprised CD4+ T cells, either the whole sample or a sorted fraction (not recorded which). The rearrangement combines TRBV12-3 or TRBV12-4 with TRBJ2-7, and possibly TRBD1, on 6 matching bases. The base sequence is TGTGCCAGCAGTTTTAGCAGGGGCGAGCAGTACTTC. It translates as CASSFSRGEQYF.